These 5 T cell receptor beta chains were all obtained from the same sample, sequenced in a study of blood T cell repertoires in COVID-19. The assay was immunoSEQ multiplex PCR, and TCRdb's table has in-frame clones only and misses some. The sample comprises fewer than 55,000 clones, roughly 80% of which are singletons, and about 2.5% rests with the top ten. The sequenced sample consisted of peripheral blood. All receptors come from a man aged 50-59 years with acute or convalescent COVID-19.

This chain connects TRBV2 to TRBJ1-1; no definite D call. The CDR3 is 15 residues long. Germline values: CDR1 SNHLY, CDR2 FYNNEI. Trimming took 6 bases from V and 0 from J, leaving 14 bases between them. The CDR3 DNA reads TGTGCCAGCAGCGAGGATGGCCGTATGAACACTGAAGCTTTCTTT. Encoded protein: CASSEDGRMNTEAFF.

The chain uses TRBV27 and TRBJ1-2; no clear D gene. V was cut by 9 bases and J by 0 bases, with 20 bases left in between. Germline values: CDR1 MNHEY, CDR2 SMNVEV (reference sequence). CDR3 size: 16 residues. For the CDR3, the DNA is TGTGCCAGTTTCAGCCCTACGCTAACAGCTAACTATGGCTACACCTTC. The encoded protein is CASFSPTLTANYGYTF.

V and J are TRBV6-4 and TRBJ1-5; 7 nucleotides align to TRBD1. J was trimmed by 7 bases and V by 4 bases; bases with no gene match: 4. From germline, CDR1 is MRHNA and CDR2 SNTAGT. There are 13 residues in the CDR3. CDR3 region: CASSGQGGQPQHF. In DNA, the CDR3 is TGTGCCAGCAGTGGACAGGGCGGACAGCCCCAGCATTTT.

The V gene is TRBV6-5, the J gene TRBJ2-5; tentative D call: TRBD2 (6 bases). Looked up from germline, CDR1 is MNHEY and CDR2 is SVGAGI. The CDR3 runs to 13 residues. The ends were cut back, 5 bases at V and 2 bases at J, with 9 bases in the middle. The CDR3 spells CASSKDYQETQYF. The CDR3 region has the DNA TGTGCCAGCAGTAAGGACTATCAAGAGACCCAGTACTTC.

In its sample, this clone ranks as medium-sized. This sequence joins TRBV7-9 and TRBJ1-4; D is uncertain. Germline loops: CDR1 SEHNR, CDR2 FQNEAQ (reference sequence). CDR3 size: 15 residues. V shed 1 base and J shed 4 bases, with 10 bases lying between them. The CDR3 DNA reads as TGTGCCAGCAGCTTAGAGCAGGTTCGTAATGAAAAACTGTTTTTT. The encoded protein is CASSLEQVRNEKLFF.